A few counts support the clone carrying this TCR beta chain. The antigen remains unidentified. The sample belongs to a study of beta chain features in type 1 diabetes. Germline assignment: CDR1 MNHNY and CDR2 SVGAGI (reference sequence). The CDR3 runs 13 residues. Trimming removed 6 bases from V and 1 base from J, with 10 bases in between. The sequenced template was cDNA made from the entire isolated RNA. TCRdb keeps only in-frame clones here, not all; method: immunoSEQ multiplex PCR. The repertoire has 850,000 to 900,000 clones, under 20% of them found once; the top ten carry 0.02% to 0.025%. The study, taken as a whole, reports: TCRB repertoires of naive, central memory and Treg cells appeared more similar among patients than among healthy donors. Whether HLA type influences TCRB rearrangement remained unresolved here. In patients and controls equally, PCR might favor templates that are shorter. At VDJ recombination sites, type 1 diabetes patients had fewer insertions and more deleted nucleotides.

This sequence was found in a woman aged 18-29 years in good health. V gene TRBV6-6 combines with J gene TRBJ2-7; no reliable D call. The specimen sequenced was naive CD4+ T cells from blood. As DNA, the CDR3 is TGTGCCAGCAGGCCGTATGAATCCTACGAGCAGTACTTC. Translating it yields CASRPYESYEQYF.